This T cell receptor (beta chain) is drawn from a study of blood T cell repertoires in COVID-19 (dated by TCRdb to 2018 to 2020). Describing the broader study: Samples covering the acute and convalescent phases of COVID-19 were provided by collaborators in the United States, Italy and Spain. The prospective study material was composed of cDNA or gDNA derived from T cells, B-cell-depleted T cells, or PBMCs. Subjects who had been exposed to COVID-19, were actively infected with it, or had recovered from it provided the deeply sampled blood TCRbeta repertoires that made up the dataset. The repertoires were released in a freely available public database meant as a resource for research on the immune response to SARS-CoV-2. The samples were drawn from two sources: the first 160 participants of the ongoing ImmuneRACE study, and 1,200 or so subjects contributed by 6 global collaborators. A de-identified subject ID, COVID-19 status, age in years and sex were almost always included in the sample metadata. Where available, HLA class I and class II types were taken from metadata supplied by the sample provider and were not determined by assay-based typing.

Broad study findings and their caveats: How much clinical and demographic metadata was included differed by source and by participant, and the metadata was provided uncurated.

Participants in the prospective study were enrolled through a virtual design, were aged about 18 to 100 years, and lived in roughly 24 United States geographic areas. To assign participants to cohorts, the prospective study relied on clinical history that participants themselves reported in a screening survey and a study questionnaire. Recovered participants in ImmuneRACE Cohort 3 were defined by two consecutive negative NP/OP PCR tests, clearance by a healthcare professional, or resolution of symptoms. Mobile phlebotomists in the prospective study collected whole blood, serum and a nasopharyngeal or oropharyngeal swab from every participant. Participants in the prospective study had the option to provide additional blood draws and questionnaires over a roughly two-month period. Before DNA extraction, prospective study blood samples were shipped either frozen or at room temperature. Looking up the germline V gene yields CDR1 LGHNT and CDR2 FRNRAP. The germline ends are 11 bases apart after V is trimmed by 5 bases and J by 3 bases. Taken from cysteine to phenylalanine, the CDR3 has 14 residues. Just the 42-base CDR3 DNA is kept, in frame starting at base 1.

As concerns this clone: Its cognate antigen has yet to be identified. The input lacks base qualities; no much larger clone sits a single base away.

TCRbeta CDR3 regions were amplified from genomic DNA by means of the immunoSEQ Assay, a bias-controlled multiplex PCR. The study's processing was this. Within the assay, amplification of reference gene primers was used to estimate how many nucleated cells each sample contained. To quantify the absolute abundance of each unique TCRbeta CDR3 rearrangement, sequence reads were collapsed and filtered. For each sample, productive Simpson clonality was calculated as the square root of Simpson's diversity index across productive rearrangements. This immuneACCESS table, as held by TCRdb, lists in-frame sequences with V and J called but not all clones. Of the missing ones, under half trace to an unresolved V gene in checked studies; the others have no known cause. Clone size and the V and J calls come from that table; the DNA yielded D and trimming. This sample has a few hundred thousand clones in its table, and 70% to 90% of those were observed once. 1.2% of the sample goes to the ten largest clones.

The clonotype was recovered from a woman younger than 30 who had recovered from COVID-19. The V and J segments used are TRBV12-5 and TRBJ2-1, with TRBD2 perhaps the D gene, on 5 matching bases. Sequenced material: PBMCs or T cells enriched from blood (not recorded which). The CDR3 here reads CASGASPRYNEQFF. The sequenced DNA: TGTGCTAGTGGTGCTAGCCCCCGCTACAATGAGCAGTTCTTC.